Listed here are 27 T cell receptor beta chains from one sample, sequenced in a study of beta chain features in type 1 diabetes. All of the isolated RNA was reverse transcribed, so expressed TCRB transcripts were sequenced. The repertoire was sequenced with immunoSEQ multiplex PCR; TCRdb's copy has only in-frame clones and lacks some. Found here are around 340,000 clones, roughly 8% of them singletons; the top ten hold approximately 0.47%. Input material: central memory CD4+ T cells from blood. These receptors all come from a woman aged 18-35 years in good health.

This clone was seen a handful of times. The DNA of the CDR3 is TGTGCCAGCAGGGGGACTAGCCGGGAGACCCAGTACTTC. Residues: CASRGTSRETQYF. The chain recombines TRBV6-4 with TRBJ2-5, with 9 nucleotides matching TRBD2. The CDR3 is 13 amino acids. Germline assignment: CDR1 MRHNA and CDR2 SNTAGT. V lost 6 bases and J lost 5; bases outside the gene matches: 4.

The chain uses TRBV2 and TRBJ2-1; D is possibly TRBD1 (5 bases). The CDR3 totals 13 residues. V dropped 3 bases and J dropped 9 bases, with 12 bases sitting between them. Germline assignment: CDR1 SNHLY and CDR2 FYNNEI. CDR3 residues: CASSEVPRGEQFF. In DNA form, the CDR3 reads TGTGCCAGCAGTGAGGTGCCTAGGGGTGAGCAGTTCTTC.

This clone was detected only a few times. This chain connects TRBV2 to TRBJ2-1, with 12 bases that match TRBD2. The CDR3 consists of 20 residues. Germline loops: CDR1 SNHLY, CDR2 FYNNEI. J lost 0 bases, V lost 6 bases, and 15 bases had no gene match. The CDR3 protein is CASRAAPGTSGQNSYNEQFF. The CDR3 DNA sequence: TGTGCCAGCAGAGCGGCACCCGGGACTAGCGGGCAAAACTCCTACAATGAGCAGTTCTTC.

This chain links TRBV7-3 with TRBJ2-1; possible D gene TRBD2, 5 bases. The CDR3 contains 16 residues. Per the germline V gene, CDR1 is SGHTA and CDR2 is FQGTGA. V was cut by 2 bases and J by 5 bases, with 16 bases left in between. In nucleotides, the CDR3 is TGTGCCAGCAGCTTATTCGGGGATGGTTGGGACAATGAGCAGTTCTTC. Translated, it gives CASSLFGDGWDNEQFF.

The V gene is TRBV7-2, the J gene TRBJ2-2, with 7 bases that match TRBD2. The V gene's germline CDR1 is SGHTA and CDR2 FQGNSA. This CDR3 is 13 amino acids long. V dropped 5 bases and J dropped 7; count of bases not matched to a gene: 4. CDR3 nucleotide sequence: TGTGCCAGCAGCGATACTAGCGACGGGGAGCTGTTTTTT. This codes for CASSDTSDGELFF. The whole variable domain, remainder taken from reference TRBV7-2 and TRBJ2-2, is GAGVSQSPSNKVTEKGKDVELRCDPISGHTALYWYRQSLGQGLEFLIYFQGNSAPDKSGLPSDRFSAERTGGSVSTLTIQRTQQEDSAVYLCASSDTSDGELFFGEGSRLTVL.

This clone has a handful of counts. This chain connects TRBV18 to TRBJ2-7, with D perhaps given as TRBD1 or TRBD2 (6 bases each). From germline, CDR1 is KGHSH and CDR2 LQKENI. V was pared by 3 bases and J by 1 base, with 16 bases between. CDR3 length: 16 amino acids. The CDR3 bases are TGTGCCAGCTCACCTCCCGTAGGAGGGGGATCCTACGAGCAGTACTTC. Translated, it gives CASSPPVGGGSYEQYF.

This clone turned up a few times. The chain carries TRBV18 and TRBJ2-1; no clear D gene. The CDR3 sequence is 17 residues long. Trimming removed 1 base from V and 2 bases from J, with 15 bases in between. The germline V gene encodes CDR1 KGHSH and CDR2 LQKENI. Here the CDR3 reads CASSPQIKRSTYNEQFF. DNA of the CDR3: TGTGCCAGCTCACCACAAATAAAACGCTCTACCTACAATGAGCAGTTCTTC.

The chain employs TRBV5-4 and TRBJ2-7; 10 bases match TRBD1. Germline CDR1 SGHNT, CDR2 YYREEE (reference sequence). V trimming: 4 bases; J trimming: 4 bases; junction bases outside the gene matches: 8. The CDR3 runs 15 residues. The CDR3 bases are TGTGCCAGCAGCCTAGACAGGGGGCGTTGGTACGAGCAGTACTTC. Translated, it gives CASSLDRGRWYEQYF.

This clone was seen ten or more times. This chain uses TRBV11-2 with TRBJ2-1; D gene ambiguous. Trimming took off 1 base at V and 10 bases at J, with 8 bases between the two ends. CDR1 is SGHAT, CDR2 FQNNGV, per germline. The CDR3 consists of 12 residues. CDR3 loop: CASSLVLREQFF. The DNA for the CDR3 is TGTGCCAGCAGCTTAGTGTTGCGGGAGCAGTTCTTC.

This clone was detected many times. This sequence joins TRBV6-6 and TRBJ1-2, with TRBD1 matching over 8 bases. CDR3 length equals 13 residues. The ends lost 4 bases at V and 6 bases at J; junction bases unmatched: 4. Germline V gives CDR1 MNHNY, CDR2 SVGAGI (reference sequence). The CDR3 DNA reads TGTGCCAGCAGTTGGGGACAGGAGGATGGCTACACCTTC. Translation gives CASSWGQEDGYTF.

This chain links TRBV20-1 with TRBJ1-1, with a weak D call TRBD1 (6 bases). The CDR3 extends over 11 amino acids. Trimming pared 5 bases from V and 8 bases from J, leaving 12 bases between. CDR1 is DFQATT, CDR2 SNEGSKA, per germline (reference sequence). The CDR3: CSAGGTSEAFF. CDR3 DNA: TGCAGTGCTGGAGGGACATCCGAAGCTTTCTTT.

The chain employs TRBV9 and TRBJ1-4; D gene ambiguous. The CDR3 runs 14 residues. Trimming cost V 4 bases and J 7 bases, with 14 bases left between them. Per germline, CDR1 SGDLS and CDR2 YYNGEE. This chain's CDR3 is CASSTGQPGEKLFF. The CDR3 region has the DNA TGTGCCAGCAGCACCGGGCAACCCGGTGAAAAACTGTTTTTT. The complete variable domain, with remaining parts taken from reference TRBV9 and TRBJ1-4, reads DSGVTQTPKHLITATGQRVTLRCSPRSGDLSVYWYQQSLDQGLQFLIQYYNGEERAKGNILERFSAQQFPDLHSELNLSSLELGDSALYFCASSTGQPGEKLFFGSGTQLSVL.

This rearrangement joins TRBV7-8 to TRBJ2-1; D gene unclear. CDR1 is SGHVS, CDR2 FQNEAQ, per germline. V was clipped by 1 base and J by 10 bases, with 26 bases between them. The length of the CDR3 is 18 residues. DNA for the CDR3: TGTGCCAGCAGCTTAGTAGCTCCGTCTGGAACCTTAAAAAACGAGCAGTTCTTC. Translating it yields CASSLVAPSGTLKNEQFF.

This sequence joins TRBV11-1 and TRBJ1-1; D gene uncertain. Germline values: CDR1 SGHAT, CDR2 FQDESV (reference sequence). With 1 base removed from V and 11 bases from J, the gap between germline ends came to 17 bases. The CDR3 runs 14 residues. The CDR3 here is CASSLDLGTPGAFF. In DNA form, the CDR3 reads TGTGCCAGCAGCTTAGACCTGGGCACCCCTGGGGCTTTCTTT.

The chain links TRBV2 to TRBJ1-5, with a weak D call TRBD1 (6 bases). From germline, CDR1 is SNHLY and CDR2 FYNNEI. V shed 8 bases and J shed 3 bases, with 23 bases lying between them. The CDR3 covers 17 residues. The CDR3 bases are TGTGCCAGCTCCAGACTGGGGGGCAGGGGTGTCAATCAGCCCCAGCATTTT. Translation gives CASSRLGGRGVNQPQHF.

This clone was seen a handful of times. This rearrangement joins TRBV19 to TRBJ2-5, with TRBD2 matching 9 bases. Germline V CDR1 and CDR2: LNHDA, SQIVND (reference sequence). J was trimmed by 5 bases and V by 5 bases; bases with no gene match: 9. The CDR3 sequence is 15 residues long. CDR3 sequence: CASSALAGSAETQYF. CDR3 DNA sequence: TGTGCCAGTAGTGCTCTAGCGGGAAGTGCGGAGACCCAGTACTTC.

This clone has more than one count but fewer than ten. The chain couples TRBV7-9 to TRBJ2-7, with D perhaps TRBD2 (7 bases). The CDR3 has 15 amino acids. V was clipped by 3 bases and J by 6 bases, with 18 bases between them. CDR1 is SEHNR and CDR2 is FQNEAQ in the germline V gene (reference sequence). The CDR3 protein is CASSFDGGRVAEQYF. CDR3 nucleotides: TGTGCCAGCAGCTTCGACGGGGGGCGCGTTGCCGAGCAGTACTTC.

The chain recombines TRBV5-1 with TRBJ2-3; TRBD1 is a possible D gene (6 bases). V was pared by 7 bases and J by 8 bases, with 14 bases between. This CDR3 region has 12 residues. Germline values: CDR1 SGHRS, CDR2 YFSETQ. This CDR3 reads CASLAGEGTQYF. The DNA for the CDR3 is TGCGCCAGCCTCGCAGGGGAAGGTACGCAGTATTTT.

In its sample, this clone was seen a few times. This chain links TRBV9 with TRBJ2-1, with 12 bases fitting TRBD2. The CDR3 extends over 14 amino acids. Germline CDR1 and CDR2: SGDLS and YYNGEE. The V segment lost 1 base and the J segment 7 bases; nucleotides outside the gene matches: 0. The CDR3 region has the DNA TGTGCCAGCAGCGTACTAGCGGGAGGGAATGAGCAGTTCTTC. This translates into CASSVLAGGNEQFF.

This clone was detected only a few times. The CDR3 DNA reads TGTGCCAGCAGCCTGGACAGGGCCGATGGCTACACCTTC. Its translation: CASSLDRADGYTF. This chain joins TRBV28 and TRBJ1-2, with TRBD1 identical over 8 bases. This CDR3 is 13 amino acids long. V was clipped by 6 bases and J by 6 bases; unmatched bases: 6. In germline, CDR1 is MDHEN, CDR2 SYDVKM.

This clone has only a few counts. This sample also contains other DNA sequences that code for the same CDR3. For the CDR3, the DNA is TGTGCCAGCAGTTACTCGAAGGATACGCAGTATTTT. Protein product: CASSYSKDTQYF. The chain combines TRBV6-5 with TRBJ2-3; D is unclear. The CDR3 contains 12 residues. The germline gives CDR1 MNHEY, CDR2 SVGAGI. The germline V and J ends were trimmed by 0 bases and 6 bases, with 4 bases remaining between them.

This clone appeared a few times. The V gene is TRBV6-5, the J gene TRBJ1-1; D not certain. Deletions cut 0 bases from V and 6 bases from J, with 14 bases between. The germline CDR1 and CDR2 sequences are MNHEY and SVGAGI. The length of the CDR3 is 15 residues. CDR3 nucleotide sequence: TGTGCCAGCAGTTACTCGACCTGGTTGGACGCTGAAGCTTTCTTT. Translating it yields CASSYSTWLDAEAFF.

The chain combines TRBV18 with TRBJ2-5; D uncertain. The CDR3 has 13 residues. Germline V lookup: CDR1 KGHSH, CDR2 LQKENI. Trimming shortened V by 5 bases and J by 1 base, and 8 bases separated the two germline ends. CDR3 loop: CASSSDFQETQYF. As DNA, the CDR3 is TGTGCCAGCTCATCTGACTTCCAAGAGACCCAGTACTTC.

The chain has TRBV5-1 and TRBJ2-1; TRBD1 matches 12 bases. The CDR3 has 15 residues. V gave up 4 bases and J gave up 8 bases; unmatched junction bases: 7. The germline gives CDR1 SGHRS, CDR2 YFSETQ. The CDR3 nucleotides are TGCGCCAGCAGCCCAGGGGACAGGGGGCTGGATGAGCAGTTCTTC. This translates into CASSPGDRGLDEQFF.

The V and J genes are TRBV7-8 and TRBJ2-7; 7 bases line up with TRBD2. Germline V gene sequence: CDR1 SGHVS, CDR2 FQNEAQ. J lost 0 bases, V lost 4 bases, and 18 bases had no gene match. This CDR3 is built from 19 residues. The CDR3 nucleotides are TGTGCCAGCAGCTCCGAGGGTGTCCGGGCTAGCGGAAGCTCCTACGAGCAGTACTTC. Translated: CASSSEGVRASGSSYEQYF.

The J gene is TRBJ2-7, the V gene TRBV7-2, with D maybe TRBD2 (5 bases). CDR3 length: 14 amino acids. Germline CDR1 SGHTA, CDR2 FQGNSA. Trimming pared 5 bases from V and 6 bases from J, leaving 17 bases between. Here the CDR3 DNA reads TGTGCCAGCAGCCCGCGCCGGGCGGGTGGCGAGCAGTACTTC. Amino acid sequence: CASSPRRAGGEQYF.

The chain uses TRBV5-1 and TRBJ2-1, with no clear D. V was shortened by 4 bases and J by 5 bases, with 4 bases between the two germline ends. The V gene's germline CDR1 is SGHRS and CDR2 YFSETQ. CDR3 length: 11 amino acids. CDR3 loop: CASSADNEQFF. DNA for the CDR3: TGCGCCAGCAGCGCGGACAATGAGCAGTTCTTC. Variable domain in full (rest from reference TRBV5-1 and TRBJ2-1): KAGVTQTPRYLIKTRGQQVTLSCSPISGHRSVSWYQQTPGQGLQFLFEYFSETQRNKGNFPGRFSGRQFSNSRSEMNVSTLELGDSALYLCASSADNEQFFGPGTRLTVL.